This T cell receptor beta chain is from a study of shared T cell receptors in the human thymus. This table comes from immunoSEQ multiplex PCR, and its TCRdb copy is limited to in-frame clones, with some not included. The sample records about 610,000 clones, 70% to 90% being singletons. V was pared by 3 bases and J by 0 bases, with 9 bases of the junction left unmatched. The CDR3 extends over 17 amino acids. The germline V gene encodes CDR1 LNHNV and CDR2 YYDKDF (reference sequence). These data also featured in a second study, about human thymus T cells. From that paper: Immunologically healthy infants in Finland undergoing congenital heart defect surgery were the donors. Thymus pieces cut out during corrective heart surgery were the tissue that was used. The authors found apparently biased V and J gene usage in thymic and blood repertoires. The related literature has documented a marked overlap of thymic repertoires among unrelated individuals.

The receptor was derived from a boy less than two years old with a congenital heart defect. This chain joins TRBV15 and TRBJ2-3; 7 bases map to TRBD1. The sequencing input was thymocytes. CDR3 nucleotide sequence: TGTGCCACCAGCAGGAGAACAGGGGCCCCTAGCACAGATACGCAGTATTTT. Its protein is CATSRRTGAPSTDTQYF.